This passage covers 19 T cell receptor beta chains from one sample sequenced in a study of cytomegalovirus exposure and HLA in healthy donors. Only in-frame clones appear in the TCRdb table, and some are missing; sequencing was by immunoSEQ multiplex PCR. The repertoire includes 200,000 to 300,000 clones, around 87% of them detected once, and about 1.2% sits in the top ten. The sample was PBMCs. These receptors all stem from a woman aged 25 to 39 in good health and CMV-seropositive.

This rearrangement joins TRBV7-8 to TRBJ2-1, with TRBD2 matching over 10 bases. Germline V gene data show CDR1 as SGHVS and CDR2 as FQNEAQ. The trim removed 5 bases at V and 0 bases at J, leaving 1 base unmatched. This CDR3 has 15 residues. CDR3 DNA sequence: TGTGCCAGCAGCCCTAGCGGGAGCTCCTACAATGAGCAGTTCTTC. Amino acids: CASSPSGSSYNEQFF.

The rearrangement joins TRBV30 to TRBJ2-7; D remains ambiguous. Germline V gene sequence: CDR1 GTSNPN, CDR2 SVGIG (reference sequence). The CDR3 has 15 amino acids. The V and J ends lost 0 bases and 2 bases respectively, with 14 bases between them. The CDR3 coding sequence is TGTGCCTGGAGTGTACTCGGTCTCACCGCCTACGAGCAGTACTTC. It specifies CAWSVLGLTAYEQYF.

The chain employs TRBV28 and TRBJ2-1, with TRBD2 matching 7 bases. V lost 3 bases and J lost 8; bases outside the gene matches: 10. The CDR3 totals 15 residues. The germline gives CDR1 MDHEN, CDR2 SYDVKM. This chain's CDR3 is CASSFASGNGYEQFF. The CDR3 coding sequence is TGTGCCAGCAGTTTTGCTAGCGGTAACGGGTATGAGCAGTTCTTC.

This clone is a singleton in its sample. The chain employs TRBV29-1 and TRBJ2-3; D unresolved. CDR1 is SQVTM and CDR2 is ANQGSEA in the germline V gene. The CDR3 totals 11 residues. V was clipped by 5 bases and J by 2 bases, with 5 bases between them. CDR3 in amino acids: CSVLPTDTQYF. CDR3 DNA sequence: TGCAGCGTTCTTCCCACAGATACGCAGTATTTT.

The chain has TRBV5-1 and TRBJ2-5; D might be TRBD2 (5 bases). This CDR3 spans 13 amino acids. Trimming removed 4 bases from V and 5 bases from J, with 12 bases in between. Looked up from germline, CDR1 is SGHRS and CDR2 is YFSETQ. This CDR3 reads CASSHLGEETQYF. In nucleotides, the CDR3 is TGCGCCAGCAGCCACCTTGGGGAGGAGACCCAGTACTTC.

This clone turned up a few times. The chain has TRBV6-1 and TRBJ2-7, with D unclear. CDR3 size: 12 residues. Germline V gives CDR1 MNHNS, CDR2 SASEGT. V dropped 2 bases and J dropped 2 bases, with 4 bases sitting between them. This chain's CDR3 is CASSESTYEQYF. The DNA of the CDR3 is TGTGCCAGCAGTGAATCCACCTACGAGCAGTACTTC.

This chain links TRBV18 with TRBJ2-2; tentatively, D is TRBD1 (5 bases). V lost 4 bases to trimming and J lost 1 base, with 7 bases between them. The CDR3 sequence is 14 residues long. Looked up from germline, CDR1 is KGHSH and CDR2 is LQKENI. In DNA form, the CDR3 reads TGTGCCAGCTCACGACAGCTGAACACCGGGGAGCTGTTTTTT. It is translated as CASSRQLNTGELFF.

This chain uses TRBV6-6 with TRBJ2-7; D possibly corresponds to TRBD2 (6 bases). The CDR3 contains 12 residues. V was trimmed by 5 bases and J by 7 bases, leaving 12 bases between them. From germline, CDR1 is MNHNY and CDR2 SVGAGI (reference sequence). CDR3 region: CASSPRLGEQYF. DNA of the CDR3: TGTGCCAGCAGTCCCCGACTAGGGGAGCAGTACTTC.

V and J are TRBV27 and TRBJ2-6; D is unclear. The CDR3 spans 16 residues. Between the trimmed V and J ends, which lost 2 bases and 3 bases, there was a span of 11 bases. Germline V gene lookup returns CDR1 MNHEY and CDR2 SMNVEV (reference sequence). The CDR3 bases are TGTGCCAGCAGTTTAGGCCTTGCAGGTGGGGCCAACGTCCTGACTTTC. Its translation is CASSLGLAGGANVLTF.

V usage is TRBV7-9 and J usage is TRBJ1-2, with unresolved D. This CDR3 comprises 12 residues. Germline-derived CDR1 and CDR2 are SEHNR and FQNEAQ (reference sequence). Trimming took off 4 bases at V and 6 bases at J, with 9 bases between the two ends. CDR3 DNA sequence: TGTGCCAGCAGCTCCGAGGTCCATGGCTACACCTTC. Translated, it gives CASSSEVHGYTF.

The genes are TRBV27 and TRBJ2-7; tentatively, D is TRBD2 (5 bases). CDR3 size: 13 residues. Looked up from germline, CDR1 is MNHEY and CDR2 is SMNVEV (reference sequence). Trimming removed 6 bases from V and 0 bases from J, with 9 bases in between. CDR3 protein: CASREATSYEQYF. The DNA for the CDR3 is TGTGCCAGCAGGGAGGCGACCTCCTACGAGCAGTACTTC.

This clone appeared a few times. The CDR3: CASSLDEWNEQFF. Here the CDR3 DNA reads TGTGCCAGCAGCTTAGATGAGTGGAATGAGCAGTTCTTC. V is TRBV11-2 and J is TRBJ2-1; unclear D gene. V shed 0 bases and J shed 7 bases, with 7 bases lying between them. Looked up from germline, CDR1 is SGHAT and CDR2 is FQNNGV. This CDR3 is 13 amino acids long.

The chain links TRBV6-1 to TRBJ2-1, with D maybe TRBD1 (7 bases). The germline V and J ends were trimmed by 8 bases and 7 bases, with 15 bases remaining between them. The CDR3 contains 13 residues. The germline CDR1 and CDR2 sequences are MNHNS and SASEGT. CDR3 sequence (DNA): TGTGCCAGCCATGAGACAGGGAGGAATGAGCAGTTCTTC. This encodes CASHETGRNEQFF.

The gene calls are TRBV18 and TRBJ1-1, with D maybe TRBD1 (5 bases). In germline, CDR1 is KGHSH, CDR2 LQKENI. This CDR3 comprises 16 residues. V was trimmed by 6 bases and J by 4 bases, leaving 21 bases between them. As DNA, the CDR3 is TGTGCCAGCTCTCCCCAGGTTGTTGGGGCAAGCACTGAAGCTTTCTTT. It translates to CASSPQVVGASTEAFF.

This clone was seen a few times. The chain recombines TRBV28 with TRBJ1-2; possible D gene TRBD1, 6 bases. This CDR3 region has 14 residues. Germline-derived CDR1 and CDR2 are MDHEN and SYDVKM. V shed 8 bases and J shed 4 bases, with 17 bases lying between them. CDR3 loop: CASAEGTGRYGYTF. DNA for the CDR3: TGTGCCAGCGCCGAAGGTACAGGGCGCTATGGCTACACCTTC.

CDR3: CASSVGGTGSLAGHTGELFF. The DNA for the CDR3 is TGTGCCAGCAGCGTAGGGGGGACGGGAAGTCTAGCGGGCCACACCGGGGAGCTGTTTTTT. The V gene is TRBV9, the J gene TRBJ2-2; TRBD2 matches at 8 bases. CDR1 is SGDLS, CDR2 YYNGEE, per germline. The CDR3 is made up of 20 amino acids. The junction had 16 bases not matched to a gene; V was cut back by 0 bases and J by 3 bases.

The chain uses TRBV30 and TRBJ1-2, with no clear D. The germline V and J ends were trimmed by 0 bases and 2 bases, with 19 bases remaining between them. CDR3 length: 17 residues. Germline CDR1 is GTSNPN and CDR2 is SVGIG (reference sequence). CDR3: CAWSVTVTPSPNYGYTF. The DNA of the CDR3 is TGTGCCTGGAGTGTAACCGTCACTCCTTCTCCAAACTATGGCTACACCTTC. Full variable domain (remainder filled in from reference TRBV30 and TRBJ1-2): SQTIHQWPATLVQPVGSPLSLECTVEGTSNPNLYWYRQAAGRGLQLLFYSVGIGQISSEVPQNLSASRPQDRQFILSSKKLLLSDSGFYLCAWSVTVTPSPNYGYTFGSGTRLTVV.

The chain is built from TRBV19 and TRBJ2-3; 11 bases match TRBD2. The CDR3 is made up of 17 amino acids. Germline V gene lookup returns CDR1 LNHDA and CDR2 SQIVND (reference sequence). V gave up 3 bases and J gave up 5 bases; unmatched junction bases: 10. The CDR3 coding sequence is TGTGCCAGTAGTATGATTACTAGCGGGAGTTTAGGAGATACGCAGTATTTT. Encoded protein: CASSMITSGSLGDTQYF.

V gene TRBV27 combines with J gene TRBJ2-7; 8 bases are a match to TRBD1. V was clipped by 3 bases and J by 7 bases; unmatched bases: 35. The CDR3 has 23 residues. CDR1 is MNHEY, CDR2 SMNVEV, per germline (reference sequence). The CDR3 region has the DNA TGTGCCAGCAGTTTTATCCTTTTGTACTTATATTACCCTACGGACAGGGTCTCGGAGGAGCAGTACTTC. Translating it yields CASSFILLYLYYPTDRVSEEQYF.